The 26 T cell receptor beta chains below were found in one sample sequenced in a study of T-cell memory formation after mild COVID-19. TCRdb fed the 5' RACE reads into MiXCR, producing one record per CDR3 protein. The sample carries 250,000 or so distinct CDR3 sequences, 8.5% to 9.5% recorded once. Sequenced material: PBMCs or a T cell subset sorted from them (not recorded which). Receptors were obtained from a man between 18 and 29 years old who had mild COVID-19 (a few samples of this study predate the infection). Cell type and time point are not known.

In this sample, this clonotype turned up a few times. The V and J genes are TRBV18 and TRBJ1-1; possible D gene TRBD1, 5 bases. Germline V gene sequence: CDR1 KGHSH, CDR2 LQKENI. V was cut by 0 bases and J by 1 base, with 12 bases left in between. This CDR3 region has 16 residues. In DNA, the CDR3 is TGTGCCAGCTCACCACCTGTGGGGCAGTCGAACACTGAAGCTTTCTTT. Amino acid sequence: CASSPPVGQSNTEAFF.

This clonotype was detected only a few times. V gene TRBV4-2 combines with J gene TRBJ1-2, with TRBD1 as a possible D gene (5 bases). CDR3 length: 15 amino acids. The germline CDR1 and CDR2 sequences are LGHNA and YNFKEQ. The germline V and J ends were trimmed by 0 bases and 4 bases, with 12 bases remaining between them. The CDR3 bases are TGTGCCAGCAGCCAAGATCCTGGGGGTACCTATGGCTACACCTTC. Residues: CASSQDPGGTYGYTF.

J is TRBJ2-3 and V is TRBV9; maybe TRBD2 (6 bases). This CDR3 has 15 residues. CDR1 is SGDLS and CDR2 is YYNGEE in the germline V gene. Between the trimmed V and J ends, which lost 0 bases and 0 bases, there was a span of 8 bases. CDR3 in amino acids: CASSVGRGSTDTQYF. In nucleotides, the CDR3 is TGTGCCAGCAGCGTAGGTCGGGGGAGCACAGATACGCAGTATTTT.

Many counts were recorded for this clonotype. The chain joins TRBV5-5 to TRBJ1-4; 9 bases line up with TRBD1. The V segment lost 4 bases and the J segment 7 bases; nucleotides outside the gene matches: 11. The CDR3 runs 16 residues. The germline V gene encodes CDR1 SGHKS and CDR2 YYEKEE (reference sequence). In DNA, the CDR3 is TGTGCCAGCAGCCTCCTTACAGGGGGCAAGGGTGAAAAACTGTTTTTT. Its protein is CASSLLTGGKGEKLFF.

The V gene is TRBV10-3, the J gene TRBJ2-7; 9 nucleotides match TRBD1. The germline CDR1 and CDR2 sequences are ENHRY and SYGVKD. Trimming took 3 bases from V and 1 from J; bases not matched to a gene: 4. This CDR3 spans 15 amino acids. CDR3 coding DNA: TGTGCCATCAGTGACCCCGGGACAGGGTCCTACGAGCAGTACTTC. This translates into CAISDPGTGSYEQYF.

This clonotype has only a few counts. This chain links TRBV18 with TRBJ1-3; 7 nucleotides line up with TRBD1. The V gene's germline CDR1 is KGHSH and CDR2 LQKENI. The CDR3 loop spans 16 amino acids. The V and J ends lost 6 bases and 4 bases, in that order; junction bases with no gene match: 12. CDR3 nucleotides: TGTGCCAGCTCGGGAACCCAGGGGGACGGCGGAAACACCATATATTTT. Translated, it gives CASSGTQGDGGNTIYF.

The gene calls are TRBV5-1 and TRBJ2-3; possible D gene TRBD2, 6 bases. The CDR3 totals 15 residues. Trimming cost V 1 base and J 1 base, with 10 bases left between them. Germline V gene lookup returns CDR1 SGHRS and CDR2 YFSETQ. DNA of the CDR3: TGCGCCAGCAGCTTGATCGGCGGGGGCACAGATACGCAGTATTTT. This translates into CASSLIGGGTDTQYF.

The chain combines TRBV19 with TRBJ1-5; D gene uncertain. Trimming shortened V by 2 bases and J by 2 bases, and 10 bases separated the two germline ends. The CDR3 runs 15 residues. Germline loops: CDR1 LNHDA, CDR2 SQIVND (reference sequence). CDR3 protein: CASSIRQIGNQPQHF. The CDR3 coding sequence is TGTGCCAGTAGTATAAGGCAGATAGGCAATCAGCCCCAGCATTTT.

This clonotype was found a few times. This chain uses TRBV15 with TRBJ2-7; 9 bases align to TRBD1. This CDR3 has 13 amino acids. The V gene end was trimmed by 5 bases and the J gene end by 7 bases; junction bases not matched to a gene: 6. Germline V CDR1 and CDR2: LNHNV, YYDKDF (reference sequence). CDR3 nucleotides: TGTGCCACCAGCCTCGGGACAGGGTGGGAGCAGTACTTC. Translation gives CATSLGTGWEQYF.

The chain recombines TRBV6-5 with TRBJ1-1; no clear D. Trimming pared 5 bases from V and 1 base from J, leaving 14 bases between. Germline-derived CDR1 and CDR2 are MNHEY and SVGAGI. The CDR3 has 15 amino acids. CDR3 in amino acids: CASSASPQPNTEAFF. As DNA, the CDR3 is TGTGCCAGCAGTGCCTCCCCCCAACCGAACACTGAAGCTTTCTTT.

This clonotype appeared many times. V is TRBV12-3 or TRBV12-4 and J is TRBJ1-1; TRBD1 is a possible D gene (6 bases). This CDR3 is built from 13 residues. Trimming took 8 bases from V and 6 from J, leaving 16 bases between them. The CDR3 DNA reads as TGTGCCAGCGCCCTTGGGGGGGCGGCTGAAGCTTTCTTT. Its protein product is CASALGGAAEAFF.

This clonotype occurred a few times. The chain is built from TRBV12-3 or TRBV12-4 and TRBJ1-2; D is uncertain. This CDR3 comprises 12 residues. Trimming stripped 7 bases from V and 5 bases from J, with 11 bases between. CDR3 nucleotide sequence: TGTGCCAGCACACCCTTGGGATATGGCTACACCTTC. It yields the protein CASTPLGYGYTF.

This clonotype was picked up many times. The rearrangement links TRBV5-1 to TRBJ2-2, with D possibly being TRBD2 (5 bases). Germline assignment: CDR1 SGHRS and CDR2 YFSETQ. This CDR3 spans 15 amino acids. The V gene lost 4 bases and the J gene lost 4 bases, with 14 bases spanning the gap. The CDR3 sequence: CASSPRELSTGELFF. The CDR3 DNA is TGCGCCAGCAGCCCCCGGGAATTGAGCACCGGGGAGCTGTTTTTT.

V is TRBV20-1 and J is TRBJ2-1, with 12 positions matching TRBD2. The J segment lost 4 bases and the V segment lost 6 bases, leaving 10 bases of the junction unmatched. CDR1 and CDR2 from the germline V gene are DFQATT and SNEGSKA (reference sequence). This CDR3 comprises 16 residues. This CDR3 reads CSASPSGGAMYNEQFF. The DNA for the CDR3 is TGCAGTGCCTCCCCTAGCGGGGGGGCTATGTACAATGAGCAGTTCTTC.

The chain uses TRBV5-1 and TRBJ2-2, with D possibly TRBD2 on 5 matching bases. This CDR3 contains 14 residues. Trimming left V 2 bases short and J 2 bases short, with 7 bases between. Per the germline V gene, CDR1 is SGHRS and CDR2 is YFSETQ. CDR3 region: CASSFEGNTGELFF. CDR3 nucleotide sequence: TGCGCCAGCAGCTTCGAGGGAAACACCGGGGAGCTGTTTTTT.

Turning to this clonotype: At one of its ends the junction is not consistent with the germline gene, which may arise from a read error. The V gene is TRBV7-9, the J gene TRBJ2-3, with TRBD2 matching over 10 bases. The CDR3 totals 15 residues. Germline values: CDR1 SEHNR, CDR2 FQNEAQ (reference sequence). Here the CDR3 reads CASSPSLAGPDKQYF. The CDR3 region has the DNA TGTGCCAGCAGCCCATCACTAGCGGGGCCAGATAAGCAGTATTTT. Using reference TRBV7-9 and TRBJ2-3 for the parts outside the CDR3, the full variable domain is DTGVSQNPRHKITKRGQNVTFRCDPISEHNRLYWYRQTLGQGPEFLTYFQNEAQLEKSRLLSDRFSAERPKGSFSTLEIQRTEQGDSAMYLCASSPSLAGPDKQYFGPGTRLTVL.

This clonotype turned up a few times. This rearrangement joins TRBV18 to TRBJ1-1, with 10 bases aligning to TRBD1. Unmatched junction bases numbered 2, after V lost 2 bases and J lost 5 bases. This CDR3 spans 14 amino acids. CDR1 is KGHSH, CDR2 LQKENI, per germline. The CDR3, as DNA: TGTGCCAGCTCACCAGTGGGACAGGGGACTGAAGCTTTCTTT. Its protein is CASSPVGQGTEAFF.

This clonotype was seen at least ten times. The chain carries TRBV7-9 and TRBJ2-5, with 8 bases identical to TRBD1. Losses at the gene ends were 10 bases for V and 2 bases for J; bases not matched to a gene: 12. There are 15 residues in the CDR3. Germline loops: CDR1 SEHNR, CDR2 FQNEAQ (reference sequence). This CDR3 reads CATCPGQAVQETQYF. CDR3 in DNA: TGTGCCACCTGCCCGGGACAGGCCGTTCAAGAGACCCAGTACTTC.

The chain is built from TRBV28 and TRBJ1-1; D is undetermined. The length of the CDR3 is 14 residues. Germline loops: CDR1 MDHEN, CDR2 SYDVKM. Trimming shortened V by 1 base and J by 1 base, and 7 bases separated the two germline ends. CDR3 region: CASSLFGRNTEAFF. The CDR3 nucleotides read TGTGCCAGCAGTTTATTCGGCAGGAACACTGAAGCTTTCTTT.

The J gene is TRBJ2-4, the V gene TRBV7-9; 9 bases are a match to TRBD2. The CDR3 loop spans 14 amino acids. Germline assignment: CDR1 SEHNR and CDR2 FQNEAQ (reference sequence). Losses at the gene ends were 3 bases for V and 6 bases for J; bases not matched to a gene: 3. The chain's CDR3 is CASSLRGGGNIQYF. The DNA for the CDR3 is TGTGCCAGCAGCTTGCGCGGGGGGGGAAACATTCAGTACTTC.

The chain has TRBV20-1 and TRBJ2-2, with 7 bases identical to TRBD1. This CDR3 is built from 17 residues. Germline CDR1 and CDR2: DFQATT and SNEGSKA (reference sequence). V trimming: 0 bases; J trimming: 0 bases; junction bases outside the gene matches: 7. The CDR3 is CSARDSTGTANTGELFF. CDR3 DNA: TGCAGTGCTAGAGATTCCACCGGGACAGCGAACACCGGGGAGCTGTTTTTT.

The V and J genes are TRBV7-2 and TRBJ1-2, with 7 bases that match TRBD1. V was pared by 6 bases and J by 2 bases, with 6 bases of the junction left unmatched. From germline, CDR1 is SGHTA and CDR2 FQGNSA. There are 14 residues in the CDR3. The CDR3, as DNA: TGTGCCAGCAGAGCAGGGGGGCCCAACTATGGCTACACCTTC. The encoded protein is CASRAGGPNYGYTF.

V usage is TRBV11-2 and J usage is TRBJ2-5, with TRBD1 identical over 8 bases. V lost 5 bases to trimming and J lost 5 bases; unmatched junction nucleotides: 13. The CDR3 runs to 16 residues. Germline-derived CDR1 and CDR2 are SGHAT and FQNNGV. The CDR3 protein is CASSPRTGNVRETQYF. CDR3 coding DNA: TGTGCCAGCAGCCCCCGGACAGGGAATGTGAGGGAGACCCAGTACTTC.

The sample holds a few counts of this clonotype. Written as DNA, the CDR3 is TGTGCCAGCAGCCAGGAGGGAGGGACAGTCCGTCAGCCCCAGCATTTT. Residues: CASSQEGGTVRQPQHF. V gene TRBV4-2 combines with J gene TRBJ1-5; TRBD1 agrees at 7 bases. This CDR3 contains 16 residues. J gave up 6 bases and V 3 bases, and 11 bases lay outside the gene matches. CDR1 is LGHNA, CDR2 YNFKEQ, per germline.

This clonotype occurred a few times. The V and J genes are TRBV21-1 and TRBJ2-7; the D call TRBD2 from the table was never checked on the DNA. TRBV21-1 has pseudogene status. The CDR3 extends over 13 amino acids. CDR3 coding DNA: TGTGCCAGCAGGCGGGCAGTCTTCTACGAGCAGTACTTC. It codes for CASRRAVFYEQYF.

The V and J genes are TRBV29-1 and TRBJ2-7; D call uncertain. The germline V gene has CDR1 SQVTM and CDR2 ANQGSEA. The germline V and J ends were trimmed by 8 bases and 0 bases, with 17 bases remaining between them. CDR3 length: 14 residues. In nucleotides, the CDR3 is TGCAGCCCTTGGGGTGCGTTGTTCTCCTACGAGCAGTACGTC. This codes for CSPWGALFSYEQYV.